The 30 T cell receptor beta chains below all came from one sample that was sequenced in a study of beta chain features in type 1 diabetes. The entirety of the isolated RNA underwent reverse transcription, so expressed TCRB transcripts were sequenced. Repertoires were generated with immunoSEQ multiplex PCR, while TCRdb's copy carries only in-frame clones and drops some. Of 110,000 to 150,000 clones listed, about 9.2% are singletons. Sequencing was performed on central memory CD4+ T cells from blood. These receptors originate from a man between 18 and 35 years old in good health.

In its sample, this clone was seen many times. This chain joins TRBV7-2 and TRBJ2-2, with 9 bases identical to TRBD1. This CDR3 comprises 14 residues. Germline V CDR1 and CDR2: SGHTA, FQGNSA. V was clipped by 6 bases and J by 2 bases; unmatched bases: 1. This CDR3 reads CASRGQGNTGELFF. CDR3 DNA: TGTGCCAGCAGGGGACAGGGTAACACCGGGGAGCTGTTTTTT.

This clone was counted a few times. The chain couples TRBV28 to TRBJ1-3; 7 bases are shared with TRBD1. The CDR3 is made up of 12 amino acids. Germline V CDR1 and CDR2: MDHEN, SYDVKM. Trimming at V came to 6 bases and at J to 12 bases, leaving 8 bases not matched to a gene. The DNA of the CDR3 is TGTGCCAGCAGGCCGCCGGGACAGCACATATATTTT. This sequence encodes CASRPPGQHIYF.

The chain links TRBV9 to TRBJ2-3; D perhaps matches TRBD2 (5 bases). This CDR3 has 13 amino acids. The V end lost 0 bases, the J end lost 6 bases, and 8 bases lay between the germline ends. Germline V gives CDR1 SGDLS, CDR2 YYNGEE. CDR3 loop: CASSVDAGDTQYF. The DNA of the CDR3 is TGTGCCAGCAGCGTAGACGCGGGCGATACGCAGTATTTT. The full variable domain, with the rest looked up from reference TRBV9 and TRBJ2-3, is DSGVTQTPKHLITATGQRVTLRCSPRSGDLSVYWYQQSLDQGLQFLIQYYNGEERAKGNILERFSAQQFPDLHSELNLSSLELGDSALYFCASSVDAGDTQYFGPGTRLTVL.

The V call is TRBV30, the J call TRBJ1-4, with 7 bases that match TRBD1. Germline CDR1 is GTSNPN and CDR2 is SVGIG (reference sequence). The CDR3 is 16 amino acids. The junction had 10 bases not matched to a gene; V was cut back by 2 bases and J by 4 bases. CDR3 region: CAWSPRQGRGNEKLFF. CDR3 bases: TGTGCCTGGAGTCCCCGACAGGGAAGGGGTAATGAAAAACTGTTTTTT.

In DNA, the CDR3 is TGCAGCGTTGAATCCCTATTGGGAAGCGGGAACCAAAACTCCTACAATGAGCAGTTCTTC. This codes for CSVESLLGSGNQNSYNEQFF. The rearrangement links TRBV29-1 to TRBJ2-1; 7 bases map to TRBD2. The CDR3 contains 20 residues. J was trimmed by 0 bases and V by 2 bases; bases with no gene match: 19. The germline gives CDR1 SQVTM, CDR2 ANQGSEA.

The rearrangement joins TRBV5-1 to TRBJ2-7; the D is unclear. Looked up from germline, CDR1 is SGHRS and CDR2 is YFSETQ. Trimming pared 0 bases from V and 0 bases from J, leaving 7 bases between. The CDR3 length is 14 residues. CDR3: CASSLVPSSYEQYF. CDR3 coding DNA: TGCGCCAGCAGCTTGGTTCCGAGCTCCTACGAGCAGTACTTC. The full variable domain, its missing parts supplied by reference TRBV5-1 and TRBJ2-7, is KAGVTQTPRYLIKTRGQQVTLSCSPISGHRSVSWYQQTPGQGLQFLFEYFSETQRNKGNFPGRFSGRQFSNSRSEMNVSTLELGDSALYLCASSLVPSSYEQYFGPGTRLTVT.

This clone came up a few times. The rearrangement joins TRBV5-1 to TRBJ1-4, with D unresolved. V shed 5 bases and J shed 2 bases, with 19 bases lying between them. The CDR3 totals 17 residues. Germline V gives CDR1 SGHRS, CDR2 YFSETQ. The CDR3 loop is CASRTGYKAATNEKLFF. The CDR3 nucleotides read TGCGCCAGCAGAACCGGGTATAAGGCGGCGACTAATGAAAAACTGTTTTTT.

This clone was seen a handful of times. The DNA for the CDR3 is TGCAGCGTTGAACAGGGGGAGGACACTGAAGCTTTCTTT. Protein: CSVEQGEDTEAFF. The chain links TRBV29-1 to TRBJ1-1, with 7 bases aligning to TRBD1. The germline CDR1 and CDR2 sequences are SQVTM and ANQGSEA. V gave up 2 bases and J gave up 3 bases; unmatched junction bases: 3. The length of the CDR3 is 13 residues.

The genes are TRBV9 and TRBJ2-3, with a tentative D call TRBD2 (6 bases). The CDR3 runs to 19 residues. Between the trimmed V and J ends, which lost 1 base and 0 bases, there was a span of 21 bases. Germline V gene sequence: CDR1 SGDLS, CDR2 YYNGEE. For the CDR3, the DNA is TGTGCCAGCAGCGTATCCCCGGGGGAAGGCAGACCTAGCACAGATACGCAGTATTTT. Translating gives CASSVSPGEGRPSTDTQYF.

This clone was found a few times. The CDR3 reads CASSTGTSRYF. CDR3 bases: TGTGCCAGCAGTACCGGGACTAGCCGGTATTTT. This sequence joins TRBV6-5 and TRBJ2-3; 9 nucleotides agree with TRBD2. Germline lookup yields CDR1 MNHEY and CDR2 SVGAGI. The CDR3 contains 11 residues. With 5 bases clipped from V and 14 bases from J, the junction kept 5 bases outside the gene matches.

J is TRBJ2-2 and V is TRBV7-9; D call uncertain. This CDR3 spans 16 amino acids. V was trimmed by 5 bases and J by 2 bases, leaving 15 bases between them. From germline, CDR1 is SEHNR and CDR2 FQNEAQ (reference sequence). DNA for the CDR3: TGTGCCAGCAGCCCACGACTGAGCACAAACACCGGGGAGCTGTTTTTT. Amino acid sequence: CASSPRLSTNTGELFF.

The CDR3 nucleotides are TGTGCCAGCAGCTACTCCACCGGGGAGCTGTTTTTT. Its translation is CASSYSTGELFF. The gene calls are TRBV5-5 and TRBJ2-2; no clear D gene. Trimming stripped 3 bases from V and 4 bases from J, with 4 bases between. This CDR3 spans 12 amino acids. CDR1 is SGHKS and CDR2 is YYEKEE in the germline V gene (reference sequence).

CDR3 amino acids: CASSLQSGQPNTGELFF. CDR3 DNA sequence: TGCGCCAGCAGCCTGCAATCGGGACAACCGAACACCGGGGAGCTGTTTTTT. The chain carries TRBV5-1 and TRBJ2-2; possible D gene TRBD1, 6 bases. The CDR3 spans 17 residues. Germline V gene data show CDR1 as SGHRS and CDR2 as YFSETQ. Trimming stripped 4 bases from V and 0 bases from J, with 16 bases between. Full variable domain (remainder filled in from reference TRBV5-1 and TRBJ2-2): KAGVTQTPRYLIKTRGQQVTLSCSPISGHRSVSWYQQTPGQGLQFLFEYFSETQRNKGNFPGRFSGRQFSNSRSEMNVSTLELGDSALYLCASSLQSGQPNTGELFFGEGSRLTVL.

The chain combines TRBV7-9 with TRBJ2-3, with D tentatively TRBD2 (6 bases). Deletions cut 5 bases from V and 0 bases from J, with 15 bases between. This CDR3 spans 16 amino acids. Germline values: CDR1 SEHNR, CDR2 FQNEAQ (reference sequence). The CDR3 DNA follows: TGTGCCAGCAGCACCATTGGGGGAGGAAGCACAGATACGCAGTATTTT. Translation: CASSTIGGGSTDTQYF.

This clone was found once. The rearrangement joins TRBV5-1 to TRBJ2-5; 9 nucleotides agree with TRBD2. The CDR3 contains 17 residues. Germline lookup yields CDR1 SGHRS and CDR2 YFSETQ. V gave up 0 bases and J gave up 2 bases; unmatched junction bases: 8. CDR3 protein: CASSLATRGGVQETQYF. In DNA form, the CDR3 reads TGCGCCAGCAGCTTGGCAACTCGCGGGGGGGTACAAGAGACCCAGTACTTC. Based on the CDR3 plus reference TRBV5-1 and TRBJ2-5, the full variable domain is KAGVTQTPRYLIKTRGQQVTLSCSPISGHRSVSWYQQTPGQGLQFLFEYFSETQRNKGNFPGRFSGRQFSNSRSEMNVSTLELGDSALYLCASSLATRGGVQETQYFGPGTRLLVL.

The rearrangement uses TRBV4-2 and TRBJ2-7; perhaps TRBD2 as D (6 bases). Deletions cut 1 base from V and 3 bases from J, with 10 bases between. CDR3 length: 14 amino acids. Germline V gene data show CDR1 as LGHNA and CDR2 as YNFKEQ. Here the CDR3 reads CASSQGTTVYEQYF. CDR3 in DNA: TGTGCCAGCAGCCAAGGGACTACCGTCTACGAGCAGTACTTC.

This clone was seen a handful of times. A read error may account for a junction end that differs from germline. The V gene is TRBV20-1, the J gene TRBJ1-4, with D uncertain. This CDR3 has 11 amino acids. The germline V gene has CDR1 DFQATT and CDR2 SNEGSKA (reference sequence). Written as DNA, the CDR3 is TGCAGTGCTAGAGAATCGGGCGGGGAGGTTTTT. Its translation is CSARESGGEVF.

This clone was seen repeatedly, ten times or more. The genes are TRBV6-6 and TRBJ1-1; weak D call: TRBD1 (5 bases). Germline CDR1 MNHNY, CDR2 SVGAGI (reference sequence). Between the trimmed V and J ends, which lost 5 bases and 1 base, there was a span of 14 bases. CDR3 length: 15 residues. The CDR3 loop is CASSVQGGGNTEAFF. The CDR3 region has the DNA TGTGCCAGCAGTGTGCAGGGAGGAGGGAACACTGAAGCTTTCTTT.

This clone was seen more than once but under ten times. This chain joins TRBV4-2 and TRBJ2-6; 12 bases match TRBD1. After removal of 2 bases from V and 3 bases from J, the junction contained 8 bases not matched to a gene. The germline V gene encodes CDR1 LGHNA and CDR2 YNFKEQ. The CDR3 loop spans 19 amino acids. The CDR3 DNA reads TGTGCCAGCAGCCAAAGAACCGGGACAGGGGGCTTTGGGGCCAACGTCCTGACTTTC. Translation gives CASSQRTGTGGFGANVLTF.

This clone was seen many times. The chain is built from TRBV29-1 and TRBJ2-7; D is ambiguous. Germline CDR1 and CDR2: SQVTM and ANQGSEA. CDR3 size: 12 residues. V shed 3 bases and J shed 4 bases, with 10 bases lying between them. The CDR3 loop is CSVEAPSYEQYF. The CDR3 region has the DNA TGCAGCGTTGAGGCCCCTTCATACGAGCAGTACTTC.

This clone was seen only a few times. This chain connects TRBV10-2 to TRBJ2-7; 11 bases fit TRBD1. Germline V CDR1 and CDR2: WSHSY, SAAADI. V shed 0 bases and J 8 bases; nucleotides not matched to a gene: 3. This CDR3 is 14 amino acids long. CDR3 sequence reads: CASSESGQGVKQYF. The CDR3 DNA reads TGCGCCAGCAGTGAGTCGGGACAGGGGGTTAAGCAGTACTTC.

There are a few counts of this clone. The chain carries TRBV5-1 and TRBJ1-4; 10 bases match TRBD1. The CDR3 has 15 residues. CDR1 and CDR2 (germline): SGHRS, YFSETQ. V was clipped by 5 bases and J by 7 bases; unmatched bases: 8. The DNA for the CDR3 is TGCGCCAGCAGTTTTGGGACAGGGGCGAGTGAAAAACTGTTTTTT. Amino acids: CASSFGTGASEKLFF. Full variable domain (missing parts from reference TRBV5-1 and TRBJ1-4): KAGVTQTPRYLIKTRGQQVTLSCSPISGHRSVSWYQQTPGQGLQFLFEYFSETQRNKGNFPGRFSGRQFSNSRSEMNVSTLELGDSALYLCASSFGTGASEKLFFGSGTQLSVL.

This clone was picked up a small number of times. The rearrangement uses TRBV7-2 and TRBJ2-1; TRBD2 matches at 8 bases. V was clipped by 5 bases and J by 9 bases; unmatched bases: 15. The CDR3 sequence is 16 residues long. The V gene's germline CDR1 is SGHTA and CDR2 FQGNSA. Here the CDR3 reads CASSPALGGGQGEQFF. In nucleotides, the CDR3 is TGTGCCAGCAGCCCGGCTTTAGGCGGGGGGCAGGGTGAGCAGTTCTTC.

This clone came up a few times. The V and J genes are TRBV14 and TRBJ2-7; 8 nucleotides align to TRBD2. Germline V gene data show CDR1 as SGHDN and CDR2 as FVKESK. The CDR3 has 14 residues. Trimming cost V 4 bases and J 4 bases; bases outside gene matches: 6. CDR3 bases: TGTGCCAGCAGCCCCCTGGCGGGGGGATACGAGCAGTACTTC. Encoded protein: CASSPLAGGYEQYF.

The J gene is TRBJ2-5, the V gene TRBV28; tentatively, D is TRBD1 (6 bases). Germline V lookup: CDR1 MDHEN, CDR2 SYDVKM. V lost 5 bases and J 1 base, leaving 14 bases between the germline ends. The CDR3 runs to 15 residues. This chain's CDR3 is CASSPQGIGQETQYF. The CDR3 nucleotides read TGTGCCAGCAGTCCCCAGGGGATCGGCCAAGAGACCCAGTACTTC. Supplemented by reference TRBV28 and TRBJ2-5, the full variable domain reads DVKVTQSSRYLVKRTGEKVFLECVQDMDHENMFWYRQDPGLGLRLIYFSYDVKMKEKGDIPEGYSVSREKKERFSLILESASTNQTSMYLCASSPQGIGQETQYFGPGTRLLVL.

The J gene is TRBJ2-3, the V gene TRBV7-2; no reliable D call. Germline CDR1 SGHTA, CDR2 FQGNSA. This CDR3 has 13 amino acids. Trimming removed 1 base at V and 1 base at J, with 3 bases between. The CDR3 DNA sequence: TGTGCCAGCAGCTTAGGCGGCACAGATACGCAGTATTTT. It yields the protein CASSLGGTDTQYF. Full variable domain (missing parts from reference TRBV7-2 and TRBJ2-3): GAGVSQSPSNKVTEKGKDVELRCDPISGHTALYWYRQSLGQGLEFLIYFQGNSAPDKSGLPSDRFSAERTGGSVSTLTIQRTQQEDSAVYLCASSLGGTDTQYFGPGTRLTVL.

DNA for the CDR3: TGTGCCAGCAGTTCACCCAGGGCTCAGACTGAAGCTTTCTTT. It yields the protein CASSSPRAQTEAFF. The chain uses TRBV6-6 and TRBJ1-1; D is perhaps TRBD1 (5 bases). This CDR3 region has 14 residues. CDR1 MNHNY and CDR2 SVGAGI come from the germline V gene (reference sequence). V was trimmed by 4 bases and J by 5 bases, leaving 14 bases between them.

The rearrangement links TRBV7-9 to TRBJ1-4, with D possibly TRBD1 on 5 matching bases. The CDR3 is 14 residues long. In germline, CDR1 is SEHNR, CDR2 FQNEAQ (reference sequence). Trimming stripped 2 bases from V and 4 bases from J, with 8 bases between. This CDR3 is CASSLMDINEKLFF. The CDR3 bases are TGTGCCAGCAGCTTAATGGACATTAATGAAAAACTGTTTTTT.

This clone was observed a few times. The chain employs TRBV7-3 and TRBJ2-4; the match to TRBD1 covers 7 bases. The CDR3 extends over 16 amino acids. CDR1 is SGHTA and CDR2 is FQGTGA in the germline V gene. Trimming cost V 5 bases and J 0 bases; bases outside gene matches: 7. Written as DNA, the CDR3 is TGTGCCAGCAGCGTGACAGGGAGTCCAGCCAAAAACATTCAGTACTTC. Translated: CASSVTGSPAKNIQYF.

This clone was recorded a few times. The same CDR3 also results from other DNA sequences found in this sample. The CDR3 nucleotides are TGTGCCAGCAGCTTGACAGGGGATTCCTACGAGCAGTACTTC. It translates to CASSLTGDSYEQYF. J is TRBJ2-7 and V is TRBV7-9; 8 bases match TRBD1. Looked up from germline, CDR1 is SEHNR and CDR2 is FQNEAQ (reference sequence). The CDR3 extends over 14 amino acids. V gave up 3 bases and J gave up 1 base; unmatched junction bases: 2.